This T cell receptor (beta chain) was identified in a study of Ad26.COV2.S vaccination and SARS-CoV-2 variants. Study information: Enrollment placed the donor in the COV1001 Ad26.COV2.S trial arm. Intramuscular Ad26.COV2.S doses were given once or twice, 56 days apart.

With regard to this clone: Its antigen is currently unknown.

Per the germline V gene, CDR1 is MNHEY and CDR2 is SMNVEV (reference sequence). CDR3 length: 15 residues. After removal of 5 bases from V and 5 bases from J, the junction contained 11 bases not matched to a gene. The study, taken as a whole, reports: Across vaccine and placebo recipients, the breadth of non-spike TCRs was similar.

As for treatment: around 19 received Ad26.COV2.S at low or high dose, single or two shots; about 5 received placebo; per-sample allocation not given. Samples analyzed were those drawn on day 63 after the first vaccine or placebo injection. Profiling relied on immunoSEQ multiplex PCR, and the TCRdb table lists in-frame clones only, not all of them. The sample consists of approximately 500,000 clones, roughly nine tenths of them appearing once. Sample: peripheral blood, taken in a trial of Ad26.COV2.S vaccine versus placebo. This sequence joins TRBV27 and TRBJ2-7; 8 bases agree with TRBD2. The sequence was obtained from a person between 18 and 65 years old who received the Ad26.COV2.S COVID-19 vaccine or a placebo. The CDR3 loop reads CASSITRGGRNEQYF. In nucleotides, the CDR3 is TGTGCCAGCAGTATAACCCGGGGCGGGAGGAACGAGCAGTACTTC.